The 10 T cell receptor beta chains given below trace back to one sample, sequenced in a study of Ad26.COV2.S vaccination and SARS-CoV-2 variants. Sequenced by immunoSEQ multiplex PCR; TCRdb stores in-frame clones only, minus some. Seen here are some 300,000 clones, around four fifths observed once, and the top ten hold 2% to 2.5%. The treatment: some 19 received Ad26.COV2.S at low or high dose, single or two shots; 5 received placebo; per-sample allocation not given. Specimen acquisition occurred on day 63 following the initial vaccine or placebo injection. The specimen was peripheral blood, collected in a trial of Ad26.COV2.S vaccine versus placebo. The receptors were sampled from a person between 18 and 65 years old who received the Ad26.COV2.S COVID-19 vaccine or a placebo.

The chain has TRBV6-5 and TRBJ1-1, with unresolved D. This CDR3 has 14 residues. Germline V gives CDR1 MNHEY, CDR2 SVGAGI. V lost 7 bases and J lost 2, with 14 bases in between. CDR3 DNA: TGTGCCAGCAACGCCGCCCACTTTAACACTGAAGCTTTCTTT. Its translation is CASNAAHFNTEAFF.

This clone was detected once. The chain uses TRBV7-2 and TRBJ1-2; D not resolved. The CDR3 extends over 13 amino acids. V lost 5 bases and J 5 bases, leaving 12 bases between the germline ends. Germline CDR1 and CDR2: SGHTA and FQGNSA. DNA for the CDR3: TGTGCCAGCAGCCCCCGGACGGGGTATGGCTACACCTTC. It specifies CASSPRTGYGYTF.

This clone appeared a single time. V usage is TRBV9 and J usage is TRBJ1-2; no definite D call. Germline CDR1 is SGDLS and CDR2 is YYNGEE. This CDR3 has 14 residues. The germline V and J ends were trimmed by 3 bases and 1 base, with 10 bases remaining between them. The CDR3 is CASSAQTLNYGYTF. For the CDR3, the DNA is TGTGCCAGCAGCGCCCAGACCCTTAACTATGGCTACACCTTC.

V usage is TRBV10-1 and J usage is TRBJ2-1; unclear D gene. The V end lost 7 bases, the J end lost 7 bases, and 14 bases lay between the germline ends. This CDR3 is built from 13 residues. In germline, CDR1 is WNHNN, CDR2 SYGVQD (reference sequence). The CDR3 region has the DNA TGCGCCAGCATGGGCAGTTTTGGGAATGAGCAGTTCTTC. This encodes CASMGSFGNEQFF.

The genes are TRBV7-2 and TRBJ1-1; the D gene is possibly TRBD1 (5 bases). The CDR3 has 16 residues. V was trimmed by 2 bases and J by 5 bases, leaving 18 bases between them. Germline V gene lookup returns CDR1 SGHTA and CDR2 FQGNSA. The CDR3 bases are TGTGCCAGCAGCTTAATGGGAGGGGTAATGGGGACTGAAGCTTTCTTT. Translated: CASSLMGGVMGTEAFF.

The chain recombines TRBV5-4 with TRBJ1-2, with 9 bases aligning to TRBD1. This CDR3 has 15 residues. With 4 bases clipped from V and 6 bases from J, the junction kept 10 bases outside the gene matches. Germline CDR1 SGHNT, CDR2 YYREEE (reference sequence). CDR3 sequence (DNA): TGTGCCAGCAGCCGTTCTGCGGGACAGGGCGATGGCTACACCTTC. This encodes CASSRSAGQGDGYTF. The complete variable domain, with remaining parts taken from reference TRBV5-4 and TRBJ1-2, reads ETGVTQSPTHLIKTRGQQVTLRCSSQSGHNTVSWYQQALGQGPQFIFQYYREEENGRGNFPPRFSGLQFPNYSSELNVNALELDDSALYLCASSRSAGQGDGYTFGSGTRLTVV.

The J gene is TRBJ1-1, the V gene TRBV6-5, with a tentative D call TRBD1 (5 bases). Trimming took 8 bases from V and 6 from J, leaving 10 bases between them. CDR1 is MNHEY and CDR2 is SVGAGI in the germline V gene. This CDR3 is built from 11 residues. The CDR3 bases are TGTGCCAGCGGGGGATACGCTGAAGCTTTCTTT. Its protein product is CASGGYAEAFF.

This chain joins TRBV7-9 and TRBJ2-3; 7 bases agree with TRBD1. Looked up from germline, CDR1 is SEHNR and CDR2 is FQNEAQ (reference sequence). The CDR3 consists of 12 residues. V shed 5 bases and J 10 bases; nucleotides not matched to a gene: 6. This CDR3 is CASSIPTGSQYF. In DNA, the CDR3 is TGTGCCAGCAGCATCCCGACAGGGTCGCAGTATTTT.

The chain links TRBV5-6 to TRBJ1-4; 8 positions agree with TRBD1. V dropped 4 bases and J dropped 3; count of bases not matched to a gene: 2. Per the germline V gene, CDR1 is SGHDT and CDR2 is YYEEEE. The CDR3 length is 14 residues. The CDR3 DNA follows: TGTGCCAGCAGCCCCAGGGGGCCTAATGAAAAACTGTTTTTT. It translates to CASSPRGPNEKLFF.

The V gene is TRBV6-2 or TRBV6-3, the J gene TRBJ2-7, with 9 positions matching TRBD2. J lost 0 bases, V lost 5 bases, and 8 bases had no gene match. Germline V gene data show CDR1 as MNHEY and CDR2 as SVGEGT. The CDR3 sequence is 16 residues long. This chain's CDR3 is CASSLRSGGSSYEQYF. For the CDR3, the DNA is TGTGCCAGCAGTCTACGGAGCGGGGGGAGCTCCTACGAGCAGTACTTC.